The clone carrying this T cell receptor (beta chain) appeared a few times. Antigen: not known. This specimen belongs to a study of CD8 T cells in ankylosing spondylitis. General study findings and limits: A TCR beta motif of under 10 highly homologous variants seemed to mark ankylosing spondylitis blood. The clones that were linked to disease were reported to be significantly enriched in matched synovial fluid samples from ankylosing spondylitis patients.

CDR1 and CDR2 (germline): DFQATT, SNEGSKA (reference sequence). This CDR3 comprises 14 residues. V trimming: 6 bases; J trimming: 11 bases; junction bases outside the gene matches: 13. Preparation of TCR beta libraries was done by quantitative 5'-RACE with molecular barcodes. TCRdb re-derived calls from the 5' RACE reads in MiXCR, one entry per CDR3 protein. The sample includes approximately 290,000 distinct CDR3 sequences, around 20% of them seen just once. V is TRBV20-1 and J is TRBJ1-6; 7 bases match TRBD1. Sequencing was done on a sample of blood, either unsorted or a sorted T cell fraction (not recorded which). This receptor was identified in a female donor with ankylosing spondylitis or in good health (not recorded which). CDR3 region: CSAAGQASRAPLHF. The DNA for the CDR3 is TGCAGTGCCGCCGGACAGGCTAGTCGGGCACCCCTCCACTTT.